The rows below give T cell receptor beta chains drawn from one sample of a study. One entry per CDR3 protein results from TCRdb running MiXCR on the multiplex PCR reads. Of about 1,000 distinct CDR3 sequences in the sample, 5% to 6.5% were seen once. Sequences were obtained from naive CD4+ T cells sorted from blood. The source of these receptors is a female donor with breast cancer. CDR3s include the opening cysteine and the closing phenylalanine or tryptophan. The D gene is left open where the match is weak. Clone sizes are shown as once, few or many counts, or a class when the clone is expanded.

j_gene: TRBJ1-2
v_gene: TRBV12-3/TRBV12-4
abundance: medium-sized
d_gene: .
CDR3nt: TGTGCCAGCAGCCCACCTGGAGGATTTGGTGGCTACACCTTC
CDR3aa: CASSPPGGFGGYTF

j_gene: TRBJ1-2
v_gene: TRBV12-3/TRBV12-4
abundance: medium-sized
d_gene: .
CDR3nt: TGTGCCAGCAGTGACGAGTATGGCTACACCTTC
CDR3aa: CASSDEYGYTF

j_gene: TRBJ1-2
v_gene: TRBV12-3/TRBV12-4
abundance: large
d_gene: TRBD1
CDR3nt: TGTGCCAGCTTCCCCGGGACAGAGACGAACTATGGCTACACCTTC
CDR3aa: CASFPGTETNYGYTF

j_gene: TRBJ1-2
v_gene: TRBV12-3/TRBV12-4
abundance: medium-sized
d_gene: .
CDR3nt: TGTGCCAGCAGTTTGAACGGGCCGTTTAACTATGGCTACACCTTC
CDR3aa: CASSLNGPFNYGYTF